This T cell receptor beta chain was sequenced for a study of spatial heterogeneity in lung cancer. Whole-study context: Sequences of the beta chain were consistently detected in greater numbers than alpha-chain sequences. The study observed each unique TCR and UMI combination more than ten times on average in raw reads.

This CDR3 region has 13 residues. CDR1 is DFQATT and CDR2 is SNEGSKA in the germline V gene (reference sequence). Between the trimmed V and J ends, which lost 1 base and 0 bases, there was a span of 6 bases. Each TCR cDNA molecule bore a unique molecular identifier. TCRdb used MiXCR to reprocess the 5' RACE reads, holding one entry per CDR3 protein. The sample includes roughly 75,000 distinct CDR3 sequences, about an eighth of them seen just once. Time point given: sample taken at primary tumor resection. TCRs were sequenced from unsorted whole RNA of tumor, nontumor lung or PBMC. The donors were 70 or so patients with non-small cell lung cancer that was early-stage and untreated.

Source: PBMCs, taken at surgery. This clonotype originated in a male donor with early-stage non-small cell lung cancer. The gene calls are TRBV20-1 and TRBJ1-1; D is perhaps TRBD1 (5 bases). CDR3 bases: TGCAGTGCTAGAGTGGACATGAACACTGAAGCTTTCTTT. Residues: CSARVDMNTEAFF.